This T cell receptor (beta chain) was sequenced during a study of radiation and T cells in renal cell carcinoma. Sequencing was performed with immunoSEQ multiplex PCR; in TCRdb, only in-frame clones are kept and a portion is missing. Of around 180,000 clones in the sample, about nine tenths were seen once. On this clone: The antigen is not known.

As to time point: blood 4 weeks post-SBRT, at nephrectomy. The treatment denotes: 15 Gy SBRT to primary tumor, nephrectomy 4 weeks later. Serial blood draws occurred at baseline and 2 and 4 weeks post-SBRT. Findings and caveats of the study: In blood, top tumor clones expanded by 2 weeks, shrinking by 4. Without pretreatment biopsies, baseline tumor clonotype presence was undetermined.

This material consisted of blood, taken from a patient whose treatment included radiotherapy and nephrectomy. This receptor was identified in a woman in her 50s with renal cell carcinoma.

The CDR3 DNA reads TGTGCCAGTAGTATAGATCTTATGGTGGGGTCGAACACTGAAGCTTTCTTT. Amino acid sequence: CASSIDLMVGSNTEAFF. V is TRBV19 and J is TRBJ1-1; D call uncertain. The CDR3 has 17 residues. V was shortened by 0 bases and J by 1 base, with 15 bases between the two germline ends. Germline CDR1 is LNHDA and CDR2 is SQIVND (reference sequence).